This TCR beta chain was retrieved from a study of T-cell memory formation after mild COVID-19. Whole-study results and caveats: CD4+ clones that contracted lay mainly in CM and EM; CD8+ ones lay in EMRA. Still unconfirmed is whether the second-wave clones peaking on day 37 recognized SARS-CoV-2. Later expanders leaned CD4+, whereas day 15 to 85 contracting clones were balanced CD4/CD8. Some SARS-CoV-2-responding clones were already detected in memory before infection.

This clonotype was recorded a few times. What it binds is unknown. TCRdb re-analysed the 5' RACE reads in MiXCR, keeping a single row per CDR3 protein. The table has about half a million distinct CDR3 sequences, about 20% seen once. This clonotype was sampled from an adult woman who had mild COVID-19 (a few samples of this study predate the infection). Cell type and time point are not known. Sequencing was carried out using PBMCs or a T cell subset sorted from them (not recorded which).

The DNA for the CDR3 is TGTGCCAGCAGCGTGAGCCGGTCCGGGACGGCGAGTCAAGAGACCCAGTACTTC. Protein: CASSVSRSGTASQETQYF. The chain carries TRBV7-2 and TRBJ2-5; D assignment may be TRBD1 or TRBD2 (5 bases each). The V end was cut by 5 bases, the J end by 2 bases, with 24 bases between. The CDR3 covers 18 residues. Germline lookup yields CDR1 SGHTA and CDR2 FQGNSA.